These T cell receptor beta chains were read from a single sample in a study of T-cell memory formation after mild COVID-19. TCRdb itself ran the 5' RACE reads through MiXCR, one entry per CDR3 protein. The sample records about 450,000 distinct CDR3 sequences, less than 25% being singletons. Sequencing was carried out using PBMCs or a T cell subset sorted from them (not recorded which). The receptors derive from an adult woman who had mild COVID-19 (a few samples of this study predate the infection). Cell type and time point are not known. Each CDR3 is given without its conserved first and last residue. The order of the fields is V gene, CDR3 protein.

>TRBV24-1
ATSDPPGKRLF
>TRBV20-1
SARTRQGVGYGYT
>TRBV6-1
ASREQGTATGYGYT
>TRBV6-4
ASSDGSGPYNEQF
>TRBV5-1
ASSFQGPKDTQY
>TRBV6-1
ASSDGGAGTEAF
>TRBV12-3/TRBV12-4
ASSFGGPGMGTQY
>TRBV7-7
ASSLRSSGGNTGELF
>TRBV20-1
SARDVLELAGGSTDTQY
>TRBV5-1
ASSEMMNTEAF
>TRBV15
ATRGQGYNSPLH
>TRBV9
ASSVATGAGSEQF
>TRBV5-5
ASTHGLARETQY
>TRBV30
ARRDYGAGTEAF
>TRBV12-3/TRBV12-4
ASSLPLMFYEQY
>TRBV4-3
ASSQDWTLNTEAF
>TRBV4-1
ASRDTNTDTQY
>TRBV7-8
ASSPGGGLNEKLF
>TRBV5-4
ASSPGPGQGDYGYT
>TRBV11-3
ASSSTSLAGGVNEQF
>TRBV9
ASSVTGTSTTDTQY
>TRBV6-5
ASNFRGEAF
>TRBV7-8
ASSLAGDTGELF
>TRBV7-9
ASSSGQGSENTEAF
>TRBV12-3/TRBV12-4
ASSSLEEQF
>TRBV4-2
ASSQDILAGGPRETQY
>TRBV7-7
ASSSAGEKTQY
>TRBV6-5
ASSPIPRGSGANVLT
>TRBV5-1
ASSFSREPTGELF
>TRBV11-2
ASSSHRGPNIEQF
>TRBV25-1
ASRLRHWNTGELF
>TRBV12-3/TRBV12-4
ASSPQASLNTGELF
>TRBV7-8
ASSLIAGVFGSTDTQY
>TRBV9
ASSVEVADVTDTQY
>TRBV20-1
SATGTGISYEQY
>TRBV7-9
ASSPRGALTGANVLT
>TRBV2
ASSDEETQY
>TRBV6-5
ASRTLTSSYNEQF
>TRBV4-1
ASRSFSGPLGSEQY
>TRBV7-3
ASSDKGTLGINEQF
>TRBV5-1
ASSLSGRPSTDTQY
>TRBV12-3/TRBV12-4
ASSARDSHYEQY
>TRBV29-1
SVASPSSYNEQF
>TRBV12-3/TRBV12-4
ASSGGGGGYT
>TRBV19
ASSSSGGAGEQY
>TRBV7-2
ASRGTGISGANVLT
>TRBV7-6
ASSALAGTGADEQY
>TRBV24-1
ATSETYSYEQY
>TRBV18
ASSPGAGIGDYGYT
>TRBV5-4
ASSRSGTYYTGELF
>TRBV5-5
ASSSSGLAGGLQF
>TRBV7-3
ASSPPGSLRRTAIQETQY
>TRBV7-2
ASSLEPQEDLNTEAF